The T cell receptor (beta chain) under discussion was sequenced for a study of T-cell memory formation after mild COVID-19. Trimming pared 3 bases from V and 4 bases from J, leaving 6 bases between. The germline V gene encodes CDR1 GTSNPN and CDR2 SVGIG (reference sequence). The CDR3 has 12 residues. MiXCR was run by TCRdb on the 5' RACE reads, yielding one entry per CDR3 protein. Among 400,000 to 550,000 distinct CDR3 sequences listed, around a quarter were seen once. This receptor was identified in an adult woman who had mild COVID-19 (a few samples of this study predate the infection). Cell type and time point are not known. The sequenced sample consisted of PBMCs or a T cell subset sorted from them (not recorded which). This chain links TRBV30 with TRBJ2-2; D perhaps matches TRBD1 (5 bases). This chain's CDR3 is CAWRGLTGELFF. CDR3 coding DNA: TGTGCCTGGAGGGGGCTCACCGGGGAGCTGTTTTTT. The whole variable domain, filled in from reference TRBV30 and TRBJ2-2, reads SQTIHQWPATLVQPVGSPLSLECTVEGTSNPNLYWYRQAAGRGLQLLFYSVGIGQISSEVPQNLSASRPQDRQFILSSKKLLLSDSGFYLCAWRGLTGELFFGEGSRLTVL.